The sequence of this T cell receptor (beta chain) was determined in a study of blood T cells in healthy people across ages. CDR1 and CDR2 from the germline V gene are LNHNV and YYDKDF (reference sequence). The junction had 9 bases not matched to a gene; V was cut back by 3 bases and J by 7 bases. This CDR3 contains 15 residues. Donors were systemically healthy Caucasian individuals from Russia aged about 6 to 90 years. Regarding the study as a whole: When set beside aged donors, long-lived donors presented more naive CD4+ cells and higher diversity. Lack of knowledge of donor CMV status possibly confounded expanded clonotype changes.

Alongside a J-beta primer mix, a sample-barcoded 5' primer served in a second PCR lasting about 7 to 11 cycles. TCRdb ran MiXCR on the 5' RACE reads and lists one entry per CDR3 protein. In the table there are about 1.6 million distinct CDR3 sequences, about 35% of which are singletons. This clonotype was seen only a few times. What it binds is unknown. The chain couples TRBV15 to TRBJ2-1; TRBD2 matches 7 bases. Specimen: blood. The receptor comes from a woman aged 25-40 years in good health. CDR3 sequence (DNA): TGTGCCACCAGCAGGGCCCGGGACTACCTTAATGAGCAGTTCTTC. Translating it yields CATSRARDYLNEQFF.